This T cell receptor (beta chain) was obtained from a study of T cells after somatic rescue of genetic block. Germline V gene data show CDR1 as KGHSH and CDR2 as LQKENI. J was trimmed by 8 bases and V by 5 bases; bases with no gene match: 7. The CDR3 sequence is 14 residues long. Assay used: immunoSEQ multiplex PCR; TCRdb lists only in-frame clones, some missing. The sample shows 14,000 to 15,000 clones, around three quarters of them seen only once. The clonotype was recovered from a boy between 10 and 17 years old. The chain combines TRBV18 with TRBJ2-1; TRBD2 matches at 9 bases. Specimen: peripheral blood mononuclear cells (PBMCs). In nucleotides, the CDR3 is TGTGCCAGCTCAAGGGCTAGCGGGGTCGATGAGCAGTTCTTC. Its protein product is CASSRASGVDEQFF.